The rows below give T cell receptor beta chains drawn from one sample of a study of blood T cell repertoires in COVID-19. Sequencing was performed with immunoSEQ multiplex PCR; in TCRdb, only in-frame clones are kept and a portion is missing. The table shows more than 140,000 clones, with over 80% occurring only once. The sample was peripheral blood. These TCRs come from a human donor in a cohort sampled during active COVID-19. The CDR3 runs from the conserved cysteine through the conserved F or W. A D gene is named only where the DNA matches it firmly. Clone size is shown for a subset of rows, as once, few, many or a class of expanded clone.

TRBJ2-1 - TRBD2 TRBV6-4 TGTGCCAGCAGTGACTTCGCGGGAGGGTACAATGAGCAGTTCTTC CASSDFAGGYNEQFF
TRBJ2-7 once TRBD1 TRBV5-4 TGTGCCAGCAGCCACGGGACAGGGACCTACGAGCAGTACTTC CASSHGTGTYEQYF
TRBJ1-1 - - TRBV29-1 TGCAGCGTTGGGGCAGGGCAGTGGGGTGAAGCTTTCTTT CSVGAGQWGEAFF
TRBJ2-2 - TRBD1 TRBV20-1 TGCAGTGCCAGTGGACAGGGGGCCGACACCGGGGAGCTGTTTTTT CSASGQGADTGELFF
TRBJ1-2 - TRBD1 TRBV10-3 TGTGCCATCAGTGAGGGACAGGTTTATGGCTACACCTTC CAISEGQVYGYTF
TRBJ1-1 - TRBD1 TRBV5-8 TGTGCCAGCAGTTATGAGACAGGGGGTTGGAACACTGAAGCTTTCTTT CASSYETGGWNTEAFF
TRBJ2-7 - - TRBV21-1 TGTGCCAGCAGCAAGTTTGAGGGGGGACTAGCGGCAGCGGGCCACGAGCAGTACTTC CASSKFEGGLAAAGHEQYF
TRBJ2-2 - - TRBV7-9 TGTGCCAGCAGCTTGAGACAGGTTCGAACCGGGGAGCTGTTTTTT CASSLRQVRTGELFF
TRBJ1-1 - - TRBV30 TGTGCCTGGAGTCCCATCGGCACTGAAGCTTTCTTT CAWSPIGTEAFF
TRBJ2-3 few - TRBV5-5 TGTGCCAGCAGCTTGCTGCCGGGTACAGATACGCAGTATTTT CASSLLPGTDTQYF
TRBJ1-6 - TRBD1 TRBV4-2 TGTGCCAGCAGCCAAACCAGGACAGGGGATAGTTCACCCCTCCACTTT CASSQTRTGDSSPLHF
TRBJ2-2 - TRBD2 TRBV7-6 TGTGCCAGCAGCTTAGCGCCAGGGAGCGGGGCCGGGGAGCTGTTTTTT CASSLAPGSGAGELFF
TRBJ2-7 once - TRBV27 TGTGCCAGCAATTCAACGGGCCGAGGAGGCTACGAGCAGTACTTC CASNSTGRGGYEQYF
TRBJ2-3 - TRBD1 TRBV28 TGTGCCATACAGGGGGCCGCAGATACGCAGTATTTT CAIQGAADTQYF
TRBJ2-3 - TRBD2 TRBV30 TGTGCCTGGAGTGGAACTAGCGGGATAAGGGATACGCAGTATTTT CAWSGTSGIRDTQYF
TRBJ2-7 few TRBD1 TRBV28 TGTGCCAGCAGGGGACAGCCGTCCTACGAGCAGTACTTC CASRGQPSYEQYF
TRBJ2-1 once TRBD2 TRBV6-1 TGTGCCAGCAGTGAACTAGCGGGAGTGTACAATGAGCAGTTCTTC CASSELAGVYNEQFF
TRBJ2-1 - - TRBV5-4 TGTGCCAGCAGCTTGGAGGGCAGGAGGTCCAGGAATGAGCAGTTCTTC CASSLEGRRSRNEQFF
TRBJ1-1 - - TRBV5-1 TGCGCCAGCAGACCTTCGGGGACACAGAACACTGAAGCTTTCTTT CASRPSGTQNTEAFF
TRBJ2-7 - TRBD1 TRBV18 TGTGCCAGCTCCCCGACAGGGATCGAGCAGTACTTC CASSPTGIEQYF
TRBJ1-4 - TRBD1 TRBV19 TGTGCCAGTAGTATGGGCCTCGGGACAGGGGTCGAAAAACTGTTTTTT CASSMGLGTGVEKLFF
TRBJ2-1 - TRBD2 TRBV9 TGTGCCAGCAGCGTAGGTAAACTAGCGGGATTGGATGAGCAGTTCTTC CASSVGKLAGLDEQFF
TRBJ2-5 - - TRBV19 TGTGCCAGTAGTTTCCAGGCAGTTCAAGAGACCCAGTACTTC CASSFQAVQETQYF
TRBJ1-2 few TRBD1 TRBV28 TGTGCCAGCAGTTTGACAGGGTTAATGGGCTACACCTTC CASSLTGLMGYTF
TRBJ2-5 - TRBD2 TRBV5-1 TGCGCCAGCAGCTATAGCGGGAGCAGAGAGACCCAGTACTTC CASSYSGSRETQYF
TRBJ2-1 - TRBD1 TRBV5-1 TGCGCCAGCAGCTTGGGGACAGGGTACAATGAGCAGTTCTTC CASSLGTGYNEQFF
TRBJ1-2 - - TRBV19 TGTGCCAGTAGTATTGCCGGAGACTATGGCTACACCTTC CASSIAGDYGYTF
TRBJ1-4 - - TRBV2 TGTGCCAGCAGCCCTCTCAGGACTAATGAAAAACTGTTTTTT CASSPLRTNEKLFF
TRBJ2-2 once TRBD2 TRBV11-3 TGTGCCAGCAGCTTAAGGCTAGCGGGAGAAAACACCGGGGAGCTGTTTTTT CASSLRLAGENTGELFF
TRBJ1-4 - - TRBV2 TGTGCCAGCAGGGCGGCTAATGAAAAACTGTTTTTT CASRAANEKLFF
TRBJ1-2 - - TRBV7-8 TGTGCCAGCGGCTCCTCCGGGAGGCCTCATCACTACACCTTC CASGSSGRPHHYTF
TRBJ2-1 - TRBD2 TRBV4-1 TGCGCCAGCAGCCAAGAACAAGGACTAGCGGAGGGGGATGAGCAGTTCTTC CASSQEQGLAEGDEQFF
TRBJ2-1 once - TRBV2 TGTGCCAGCAGTGTAGGTCCGGGTAGTGTGCATGAGCAGTTCTTC CASSVGPGSVHEQFF
TRBJ2-1 - TRBD2 TRBV5-1 TGCGCCAGCAGAACAACGGCTCGGGGGGTGAGAAGGGGCTCCTACAATGAGCAGTTCTTC CASRTTARGVRRGSYNEQFF
TRBJ2-1 - - TRBV7-9 TGTGCCAGCAGCCCGGGTCCCGGGAATGTGGGCAATGAGCAGTTCTTC CASSPGPGNVGNEQFF
TRBJ2-7 - TRBD1 TRBV28 TGTGCCAGCAGTTCGCCGGGACAGGGTGTCTACGAGCAGTACTTC CASSSPGQGVYEQYF
TRBJ1-6 - - TRBV18 TGTGCCAGCTCAGCACAGTTCGGGGAGTCACCCCTCCACTTT CASSAQFGESPLHF
TRBJ2-1 - TRBD2 TRBV14 TGTGCCAGCAGCCCGGGACTAGCGGGAGGGAGGAATGAGCAGTTCTTC CASSPGLAGGRNEQFF
TRBJ2-5 - TRBD1 TRBV6-5 TGTGCCAGCAGTTATAGACAGGGGGAGACCCAGTACTTC CASSYRQGETQYF
TRBJ1-1 - TRBD1 TRBV11-1 TGTGCCAGCAGCGGAGGACAGGACACTGAAGCTTTCTTT CASSGGQDTEAFF
TRBJ2-6 - TRBD1 TRBV11-3 TGTGCCAGCAGCAGAGGGGGCCCTGGGGCCAACGTCCTGACTTTC CASSRGGPGANVLTF
TRBJ2-7 many - TRBV2 TGTGCCAGCAGTGAAATCCGACTAACTTACTACGAGCAGTACTTC CASSEIRLTYYEQYF
TRBJ2-1 - TRBD2 TRBV5-1 TGCGCCAGCAGCTTGGGGACTAGCGGCGTCACTGAGCAGTTCTTC CASSLGTSGVTEQFF
TRBJ2-1 - - TRBV5-1 TGCGCCAGCAGAGGGGGTCTTGGGGATGAGCAGTTCTTC CASRGGLGDEQFF
TRBJ1-3 - - TRBV6-2/TRBV6-3 TGTGCCAGCAGTTATGCAGGGCACTCTGGAAACACCATATATTTT CASSYAGHSGNTIYF
TRBJ1-1 - - TRBV5-8 TGTGCCGTACAAAGGGGGGGAGCTGAAGCTTTCTTT CAVQRGGAEAFF
TRBJ1-4 few TRBD1 TRBV28 TGTGCCAGCAGTTCCCCAGGGGACAGGGGACGACATAATGAAAAACTGTTTTTT CASSSPGDRGRHNEKLFF
TRBJ1-2 - - TRBV6-1 TGTGCCAGCAGTGAGGCGGCCTTAAAATCCCACACCTTC CASSEAALKSHTF
TRBJ2-7 - TRBD2 TRBV7-8 TGTGCCAGCAGCCCGGGACTAGGAGTAAGGGAGCAGTACTTC CASSPGLGVREQYF
TRBJ2-7 - TRBD2 TRBV19 TGTGCCAGTAGTACGGGGGGTACGAGGGGCTTTGACGAGCAGTACTTC CASSTGGTRGFDEQYF